These 9 T cell receptor beta chains were sequenced from one sample in a study of cytomegalovirus exposure and HLA in healthy donors. The PCR contained 60 Vbeta and 13 Jbeta primers. Profiled with immunoSEQ multiplex PCR; TCRdb holds only in-frame clones, not every one. Among nearly 65,000 clones listed, approximately 76% were seen once. The material sequenced was PBMCs. The receptors originated from a man aged 45 to 65 in good health and CMV-seronegative.

The chain employs TRBV14 and TRBJ1-4, with TRBD1 as a possible D gene (5 bases). The V and J ends lost 0 bases and 6 bases respectively, with 11 bases between them. Germline V lookup: CDR1 SGHDN, CDR2 FVKESK. The CDR3 is 15 amino acids. As DNA, the CDR3 is TGTGCCAGCAGCCAAGATCTCGGGGGATATGAAAAACTGTTTTTT. Amino acid sequence: CASSQDLGGYEKLFF.

V and J are TRBV11-2 and TRBJ1-5; D is unresolved. The V and J ends lost 5 bases and 7 bases respectively, with 12 bases between them. Germline V CDR1 and CDR2: SGHAT, FQNNGV. The length of the CDR3 is 13 residues. Written as DNA, the CDR3 is TGTGCCAGCAGCCCCGATGGAGTGCAGCCCCAGCATTTT. Amino acids: CASSPDGVQPQHF.

The rearrangement uses TRBV7-9 and TRBJ1-3; D uncertain. The J call may be incorrect, as the DNA end agrees better with TRBJ2-2. The CDR3 contains 15 residues. CDR1 is SEHNR and CDR2 is FQNEAQ in the germline V gene (reference sequence). CDR3 region: CASSPLGIRTGELFF. The CDR3 DNA follows: TGTGCCAGCAGCCCGTTGGGTATACGGACCGGGGAGCTGTTTTTT.

This clone was seen only once. The V call is TRBV11-2, the J call TRBJ2-1, with TRBD2 identical over 11 bases. The CDR3 extends over 15 amino acids. After removal of 5 bases from V and 7 bases from J, the junction contained 7 bases not matched to a gene. Germline loops: CDR1 SGHAT, CDR2 FQNNGV. The CDR3 DNA sequence: TGTGCCAGCAGCCTAGGGGGACTAGCGGAAAATGAGCAGTTCTTC. Protein product: CASSLGGLAENEQFF.

To note about this clone: The junction and the germline gene differ at one end; a read error may be behind it. CDR3 protein: CSSSLADISSYNEQFF. In nucleotides, the CDR3 is TGTTCCAGCAGCTTAGCGGACATCTCCTCCTACAATGAGCAGTTCTTC. This chain joins TRBV7-9 and TRBJ2-1; TRBD2 is a possible D gene (6 bases). Germline-derived CDR1 and CDR2 are SEHNR and FQNEAQ (reference sequence). The CDR3 consists of 16 residues.

This clone has only one observation. This chain joins TRBV2 and TRBJ2-5; 8 bases align to TRBD2. V trimming: 8 bases; J trimming: 1 base; junction bases outside the gene matches: 6. Looked up from germline, CDR1 is SNHLY and CDR2 is FYNNEI. CDR3 length: 14 amino acids. CDR3: CASAPGGIQETQYF. The CDR3 nucleotides read TGTGCCAGCGCTCCGGGAGGGATCCAAGAGACCCAGTACTTC.

This clone was counted a few times. V is TRBV27 and J is TRBJ2-1; D unresolved. Germline V gene data show CDR1 as MNHEY and CDR2 as SMNVEV (reference sequence). The CDR3 covers 12 residues. The V gene lost 0 bases and the J gene lost 7 bases, with 4 bases spanning the gap. CDR3 sequence: CASSLSKNEQFF. CDR3 bases: TGTGCCAGCAGTTTATCCAAAAATGAGCAGTTCTTC.

This sequence joins TRBV7-9 and TRBJ2-3; perhaps TRBD2 as D (6 bases). V was clipped by 1 base and J by 8 bases, with 7 bases between them. Germline CDR1 reads SEHNR; CDR2 reads FQNEAQ (reference sequence). The CDR3 runs 12 residues. CDR3 amino acids: CASSLVGGTQYF. CDR3 DNA sequence: TGTGCCAGCAGCTTAGTGGGGGGTACGCAGTATTTT.

This chain links TRBV30 with TRBJ2-5; 11 nucleotides align to TRBD1. The CDR3 contains 16 residues. Looked up from germline, CDR1 is GTSNPN and CDR2 is SVGIG (reference sequence). The V and J ends lost 2 bases and 2 bases, in that order; junction bases with no gene match: 7. The CDR3 bases are TGTGCCTGGAGTCCCGGACAGGGGGCGGGACAAGAGACCCAGTACTTC. This sequence encodes CAWSPGQGAGQETQYF.